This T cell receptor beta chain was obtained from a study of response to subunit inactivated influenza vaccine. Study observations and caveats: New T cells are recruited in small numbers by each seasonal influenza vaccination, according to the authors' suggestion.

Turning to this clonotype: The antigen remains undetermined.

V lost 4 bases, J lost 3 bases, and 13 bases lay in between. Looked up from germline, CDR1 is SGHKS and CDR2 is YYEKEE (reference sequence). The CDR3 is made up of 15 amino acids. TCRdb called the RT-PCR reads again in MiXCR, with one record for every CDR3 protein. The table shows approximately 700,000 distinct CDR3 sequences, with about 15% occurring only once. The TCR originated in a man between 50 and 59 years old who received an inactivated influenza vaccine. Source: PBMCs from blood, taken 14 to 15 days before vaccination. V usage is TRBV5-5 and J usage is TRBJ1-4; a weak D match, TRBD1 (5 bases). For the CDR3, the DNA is TGTGCCAGCAGCGCCACCGGGACTTCTAATGAAAAACTGTTTTTT. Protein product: CASSATGTSNEKLFF.